The next 2 T cell receptor beta chains were all read from a single sample in a study of CD8 T cells in Susac syndrome. Random hexamers were used to reverse transcribe roughly 0.45 to 1 ug of RNA. TCRdb fed the immunoSEQ multiplex PCR reads into MiXCR, producing one record per CDR3 protein. In the table there are about 100,000 distinct CDR3 sequences, 95% of which are singletons. The sample comprised CD8+ T cells from PBMCs. These receptor sequences come from a human donor with Susac syndrome.

In DNA, the CDR3 is TGTGCCAGCAGCCTTGCGGGGGGCGACTATGGCTACACCTTC. It translates to CASSLAGGDYGYTF. The chain employs TRBV7-2 and TRBJ1-2; weak D call: TRBD1 (6 bases). Germline CDR1 reads SGHTA; CDR2 reads FQGNSA. Trimming took off 5 bases at V and 3 bases at J, with 13 bases between the two ends. This CDR3 contains 14 residues.

This clonotype was recorded once. The rearrangement uses TRBV28 and TRBJ2-7; D might be TRBD1 (6 bases). With 4 bases removed from V and 9 bases from J, the gap between germline ends came to 19 bases. This CDR3 region has 14 residues. Germline CDR1 and CDR2: MDHEN and SYDVKM. CDR3 nucleotide sequence: TGTGCCAGCAGTTCCGGGACACCCAGTGGAATGCAGTACTTC. Residues: CASSSGTPSGMQYF. Full variable domain (outside the CDR3, taken from reference TRBV28 and TRBJ2-7): DVKVTQSSRYLVKRTGEKVFLECVQDMDHENMFWYRQDPGLGLRLIYFSYDVKMKEKGDIPEGYSVSREKKERFSLILESASTNQTSMYLCASSSGTPSGMQYFGPGTRLTVT.